Below are 22 T cell receptor beta chains sequenced from a single sample in a study of T-cell reconstitution after alpha-beta-depleted transplantation in children. The authors prepared the TCRbeta library with unique molecular identifiers. TCRdb recomputed calls from the PCR reads with MiXCR, one row per CDR3 protein. The sample carries 150,000 to 250,000 distinct CDR3 sequences, roughly 15% recorded once. The sequenced sample was PBMCs from the stem cell graft donor, obtained from the stem cell graft. The receptors come from a human donor who donated a stem cell graft to a child with acute lymphoblastic leukemia.

This clonotype was detected ten times or more. The chain is built from TRBV20-1 and TRBJ2-1; 9 nucleotides line up with TRBD2. The ends lost 7 bases at V and 6 bases at J; junction bases unmatched: 10. Per the germline V gene, CDR1 is DFQATT and CDR2 is SNEGSKA (reference sequence). This CDR3 is built from 14 residues. CDR3 DNA: TGCAGTGTCAGGGCTAGCGGGACCCCCAATGAGCAGTTCTTC. Amino acids: CSVRASGTPNEQFF.

The sample holds one count of this clonotype. In nucleotides, the CDR3 is TGTGCCAGCAGCTTAAACTATAACGGGGAGCTGTTTTTT. Amino acids: CASSLNYNGELFF. V usage is TRBV11-3 and J usage is TRBJ2-2; D unresolved. Germline CDR1 SGHNT, CDR2 YENEEA. Trimming stripped 2 bases from V and 7 bases from J, with 8 bases between. There are 13 residues in the CDR3.

The sample holds a few counts of this clonotype. The CDR3 here is CASSYEGTSYNEQFF. CDR3 nucleotide sequence: TGTGCCAGCAGTTACGAGGGGACTTCCTACAATGAGCAGTTCTTC. The chain carries TRBV6-5 and TRBJ2-1; possible D gene TRBD2, 6 bases. Trimming took 2 bases from V and 1 from J, leaving 9 bases between them. CDR3 length: 15 residues. Per germline, CDR1 MNHEY and CDR2 SVGAGI.

This clonotype was seen many times. The rearrangement uses TRBV29-1 and TRBJ1-2, with a possible D match to TRBD1 (6 bases). CDR3 length: 15 amino acids. V was clipped by 2 bases and J by 3 bases, with 16 bases between them. Germline values: CDR1 SQVTM, CDR2 ANQGSEA. CDR3 amino acids: CSVESAGGEDYGYTF. DNA for the CDR3: TGCAGCGTTGAATCGGCGGGGGGCGAAGACTATGGCTACACCTTC.

V gene TRBV12-3 or TRBV12-4 combines with J gene TRBJ1-5; D not resolved. The CDR3 runs 12 residues. The germline V and J ends were trimmed by 3 bases and 16 bases, with 16 bases remaining between them. The CDR3 loop reads CASSFRGRKGHF. DNA for the CDR3: TGTGCCAGCAGTTTTCGAGGACGGAAGGGTCATTTT.

This clonotype was seen repeatedly, ten times or more. V usage is TRBV5-7 and J usage is TRBJ2-6; perhaps TRBD2 as D (5 bases). TRBV5-7 is flagged as an ORF with uncertain function. The CDR3 has 18 residues. Trimming pared 4 bases from V and 0 bases from J, leaving 17 bases between. CDR3 amino acids: CASSLFSEVPSGANVLTF. DNA for the CDR3: TGTGCCAGCAGCCTGTTTTCGGAGGTCCCCTCTGGGGCCAACGTCCTGACTTTC.

As regards this clonotype: The junction differs from germline at one of its ends, possibly a read error. The chain carries TRBV20-1 and TRBJ2-2; a possible D gene is TRBD2 (6 bases). The CDR3 contains 16 residues. Germline CDR1 DFQATT, CDR2 SNEGSKA (reference sequence). The CDR3 protein is CSASSDIAENNGELFF. CDR3 sequence (DNA): TGCAGTGCTTCCTCCGATATAGCGGAGAACAACGGGGAGCTGTTTTTT.

J is TRBJ2-5 and V is TRBV3-1, with 13 bases fitting TRBD2. V shed 4 bases and J 5 bases; nucleotides not matched to a gene: 13. CDR1 LGHDT and CDR2 YNNKEL come from the germline V gene (reference sequence). CDR3 length: 18 residues. CDR3 in DNA: TGTGCCAGCAGCCTCCGAGATTCGACTAGCGGGAGGATGGAGACCCAGTACTTC. Its translation: CASSLRDSTSGRMETQYF.

This clonotype was observed a few times. This chain uses TRBV5-1 with TRBJ2-1, with D possibly called TRBD1 or TRBD2 (5 bases each). The V end was cut by 3 bases, the J end by 0 bases, with 16 bases between. Germline V gene sequence: CDR1 SGHRS, CDR2 YFSETQ. The length of the CDR3 is 17 residues. The CDR3 loop is CASSSSPGQSSYNEQFF. The CDR3 coding sequence is TGCGCCAGCAGCTCTTCTCCGGGGCAGAGCTCCTACAATGAGCAGTTCTTC.

This clonotype was detected ten times or more. The gene calls are TRBV24-1 and TRBJ2-2; 7 bases line up with TRBD1. The CDR3 loop spans 16 amino acids. Germline V lookup: CDR1 KGHDR, CDR2 SFDVKD. Trimming cost V 1 base and J 7 bases; bases outside gene matches: 8. The CDR3 DNA reads TGTGCCACCAGTGATTTCAACGACAGGGTGTACGGGGAGCTGTTTTTT. Translating gives CATSDFNDRVYGELFF.

This clonotype was recorded many times. The V and J genes are TRBV5-1 and TRBJ2-7, with D maybe TRBD1 (6 bases). With 1 base removed from V and 6 bases from J, the gap between germline ends came to 17 bases. Looked up from germline, CDR1 is SGHRS and CDR2 is YFSETQ. This CDR3 comprises 15 residues. The CDR3 here is CASSLTLPGQGEQYF. Written as DNA, the CDR3 is TGCGCCAGCAGCTTGACGCTCCCGGGACAAGGCGAGCAGTACTTC.

The V and J genes are TRBV7-8 and TRBJ2-7; 12 positions match TRBD2. Germline-derived CDR1 and CDR2 are SGHVS and FQNEAQ. V gave up 5 bases and J gave up 0 bases; unmatched junction bases: 5. The CDR3 has 16 residues. The CDR3 here is CASSPRTSGTSYEQYF. CDR3 DNA: TGTGCCAGCAGCCCGAGGACTAGCGGGACCTCCTACGAGCAGTACTTC.

In this sample, this clonotype turned up a few times. J is TRBJ1-5 and V is TRBV20-1, with D perhaps TRBD1 (6 bases). V lost 5 bases and J lost 1, with 15 bases in between. This CDR3 is 15 amino acids long. The germline V gene encodes CDR1 DFQATT and CDR2 SNEGSKA (reference sequence). This CDR3 is CSAREGGESNQPQHF. Here the CDR3 DNA reads TGCAGTGCTCGCGAGGGGGGCGAGAGCAATCAGCCCCAGCATTTT.

This clonotype was seen at least ten times. The J gene is TRBJ2-7, the V gene TRBV7-9; D not certain. Germline V gene data show CDR1 as SEHNR and CDR2 as FQNEAQ (reference sequence). The ends were cut back, 4 bases at V and 0 bases at J, with 4 bases in the middle. The CDR3 is 12 residues long. The DNA for the CDR3 is TGTGCCAGCAGCTCCCCCTCCTACGAGCAGTACTTC. Its translation is CASSSPSYEQYF.

This clonotype was seen many times. Written as DNA, the CDR3 is TGCGCCAGCAGGCCCGGGACACACAACACTGAAGCTTTCTTT. Amino acid sequence: CASRPGTHNTEAFF. The genes are TRBV5-1 and TRBJ1-1; possibly TRBD1 for D (6 bases). The germline V gene has CDR1 SGHRS and CDR2 YFSETQ. The CDR3 is made up of 14 amino acids. The V and J ends lost 5 bases and 2 bases respectively, with 13 bases between them.

This clonotype was recorded at least ten times. The J gene is TRBJ2-3, the V gene TRBV20-1; the D gene is possibly TRBD2 (7 bases). Trimming removed 3 bases at V and 0 bases at J, with 16 bases between. There are 16 residues in the CDR3. Germline V gene data show CDR1 as DFQATT and CDR2 as SNEGSKA (reference sequence). In DNA form, the CDR3 reads TGCAGTGCTAGCATAGGGGGTAGCGGGAGCACAGATACGCAGTATTTT. Protein: CSASIGGSGSTDTQYF.

The chain employs TRBV6-1 and TRBJ2-7, with 10 positions matching TRBD2. This CDR3 has 13 residues. Per germline, CDR1 MNHNS and CDR2 SASEGT. J was trimmed by 6 bases and V by 6 bases; bases with no gene match: 5. The CDR3 here is CASRGTSAGEQYF. CDR3 sequence (DNA): TGTGCCAGCAGGGGGACTAGCGCTGGCGAGCAGTACTTC.

This clonotype has a count of ten or more. The chain combines TRBV29-1 with TRBJ2-5; D might be TRBD2 (5 bases). There are 12 residues in the CDR3. The germline V gene has CDR1 SQVTM and CDR2 ANQGSEA. Trimming cost V 1 base and J 5 bases, with 8 bases left between them. In DNA, the CDR3 is TGCAGCGTTGAAGTAGGGAGTGAGACCCAGTACTTC. It encodes CSVEVGSETQYF.

In regard to this clonotype: Being one base from a much bigger clone, this may be a read error. This sequence joins TRBV12-3 or TRBV12-4 and TRBJ2-5; 8 nucleotides agree with TRBD1. The CDR3 has 17 residues. V dropped 4 bases and J dropped 4; count of bases not matched to a gene: 14. CDR3 bases: TGTGCCAGCAGTTCTCCGGCAGGGGGCCGGGGAGCAGAGACCCAGTACTTC. Translation: CASSSPAGGRGAETQYF.

The V call is TRBV13, the J call TRBJ2-1; 12 nucleotides line up with TRBD2. Germline loops: CDR1 PRHDT, CDR2 FYEKMQ (reference sequence). V lost 0 bases to trimming and J lost 7 bases; unmatched junction nucleotides: 13. The CDR3 loop spans 19 amino acids. The CDR3 nucleotides read TGTGCCAGCAGCTTAGGCCTACTAGCGGGAGGCGGGGGAGGGAATGAGCAGTTCTTC. This encodes CASSLGLLAGGGGGNEQFF. The whole variable domain, filled in from reference TRBV13 and TRBJ2-1, reads AAGVIQSPRHLIKEKRETATLKCYPIPRHDTVYWYQQGPGQDPQFLISFYEKMQSDKGSIPDRFSAQQFSDYHSELNMSSLELGDSALYFCASSLGLLAGGGGGNEQFFGPGTRLTVL.

This clonotype has at least ten counts. The chain couples TRBV4-1 to TRBJ2-1, with 7 bases fitting TRBD2. CDR1 is MGHRA and CDR2 is YSYEKL in the germline V gene. The CDR3 sequence is 16 residues long. With V trimmed by 0 bases and J by 5 bases, 7 bases remained unmatched. The CDR3 is CASSQDGRDGDNEQFF. For the CDR3, the DNA is TGCGCCAGCAGCCAAGATGGGAGGGATGGGGACAATGAGCAGTTCTTC.

Only one count was recorded for this clonotype. As the CDR3 is not closed by the conserved phenylalanine or tryptophan, this likely results from a read error. The chain employs TRBV29-1 and TRBJ1-1, with D perhaps matching TRBD1 (5 bases). V shed 3 bases and J shed 1 base, with 9 bases lying between them. The CDR3 length is 13 residues. Germline values: CDR1 SQVTM, CDR2 ANQGSEA. This chain's CDR3 is CSVEQGRNTEAFL. CDR3 bases: TGCAGCGTTGAGCAGGGAAGGAACACTGAAGCTTTCTTG.